The rows below give T cell receptor beta chains drawn from one sample of a study of a mutant IDH1 vaccine in newly diagnosed glioma. Their antigens remain unidentified. Sequenced by immunoSEQ multiplex PCR; TCRdb stores in-frame clones only, minus some. The sample contains under 35,000 clones, around 90% of which appear only once. The sequencing used PBMCs, collected from a glioma patient whose treatment included an IDH1 peptide vaccine. Receptors originate from a man between 18 and 29 years old with glioma. The CDR3 runs from the conserved cysteine through the conserved F or W. Each record gives: V gene, clone size, D gene, J gene, CDR3 protein, CDR3 DNA. A D gene is named only where the DNA matches it firmly. Size is omitted from some rows. Given values are once, few, many or a class for expanded clones.

TRBV5-1	NA	NA	TRBJ2-3	CASSLAGDWTDTQYF	TGCGCCAGCAGCTTGGCGGGGGATTGGACAGATACGCAGTATTTT
TRBV19	NA	NA	TRBJ1-2	CASSRSSDDGYTF	TGTGCCAGTAGTAGATCCTCGGATGATGGCTACACCTTC
TRBV30	NA	TRBD1	TRBJ1-4	CAWSVGAGTGNEKLFF	TGTGCCTGGAGTGTAGGGGCCGGGACAGGGAACGAAAAACTGTTTTTT
TRBV29-1	NA	TRBD1	TRBJ2-7	CSVTGGFSYEQYF	TGCAGCGTTACAGGGGGCTTCTCCTACGAGCAGTACTTC
TRBV30	NA	TRBD1	TRBJ1-2	CAWARTGPSAGYTF	TGTGCCTGGGCGAGGACAGGGCCAAGCGCTGGCTACACCTTC
TRBV7-2	NA	NA	TRBJ2-7	CASSPDNYEQYF	TGTGCCAGCAGCCCCGACAACTACGAGCAGTACTTC
TRBV7-8	NA	NA	TRBJ1-2	CASSPTGYGYTF	TGTGCCAGCAGCCCAACAGGGTATGGCTACACCTTC
TRBV4-3	NA	NA	TRBJ2-3	CASSQDLASDTQYF	TGCGCCAGCAGCCAAGATCTAGCGTCTGATACGCAGTATTTT
TRBV4-1	NA	NA	TRBJ1-5	CASSQDRSSRQPQHF	TGCGCCAGCAGCCAAGATAGGAGCTCCCGTCAGCCCCAGCATTTT
TRBV5-6	NA	NA	TRBJ2-3	CASSPRGRTFTDTQYF	TGTGCCAGCAGCCCTAGGGGCCGGACCTTCACAGATACGCAGTATTTT
TRBV27	NA	NA	TRBJ1-2	CASSLNGNYGYTF	TGTGCCAGCAGTTTAAACGGAAACTATGGCTACACCTTC
TRBV7-9	NA	NA	TRBJ1-4	CASSPRVGGNEKLFF	TGTGCCAGCAGCCCCAGGGTAGGGGGAAATGAAAAACTGTTTTTT
TRBV5-1	once	TRBD2	TRBJ2-3	CASSLRASGGDTQYF	TGCGCCAGCAGCTTGAGGGCTAGCGGGGGGGATACGCAGTATTTT
TRBV9	NA	NA	TRBJ1-1	CASSVGGTNTEAFF	TGTGCCAGCAGCGTAGGGGGGACGAACACTGAAGCTTTCTTT
TRBV4-2	NA	TRBD2	TRBJ2-5	CASSRSPGLGQETQYF	TGTGCCAGCAGCCGGAGCCCGGGACTAGGACAAGAGACCCAGTACTTC
TRBV14	NA	NA	TRBJ2-5	CASSWSPETQYF	TGTGCCAGCAGCTGGAGTCCGGAGACCCAGTACTTC
TRBV7-9	once	NA	TRBJ1-3	CASSLVLDSGNTIYF	TGTGCCAGCAGCTTAGTCCTCGACTCTGGAAACACCATATATTTT
TRBV19	NA	NA	TRBJ1-6	CASTDRVNSPLHF	TGTGCCAGTACGGACAGAGTAAATTCACCCCTCCACTTT
TRBV30	NA	NA	TRBJ2-7	CAWSVGGVEQYF	TGTGCCTGGAGTGTAGGAGGGGTCGAGCAGTACTTC
TRBV29-1	NA	NA	TRBJ1-2	CSAEGLMGSSYGYTF	TGCAGCGCCGAAGGGTTGATGGGGTCGAGCTATGGCTACACCTTC
TRBV29-1	NA	NA	TRBJ1-1	CSVLGPNTEAFF	TGCAGCGTTCTTGGCCCGAACACTGAAGCTTTCTTT
TRBV6-1	NA	NA	TRBJ2-7	CASSAGFPGDYEQYF	TGTGCCAGCAGTGCCGGTTTTCCTGGAGACTACGAGCAGTACTTC
TRBV4-2	NA	TRBD1	TRBJ1-1	CASSQRDRGMNTEAFF	TGTGCCAGCAGCCAGCGGGACAGGGGGATGAACACTGAAGCTTTCTTT
TRBV5-6	NA	NA	TRBJ2-1	CASSLELYNEQFF	TGTGCCAGCAGTTTGGAACTTTACAATGAGCAGTTCTTC
TRBV30	NA	TRBD1	TRBJ1-1	CAWSPTHRGLGTEAFF	TGTGCCTGGAGTCCGACTCACAGGGGGCTGGGGACTGAAGCTTTCTTT
TRBV9	NA	NA	TRBJ1-1	CASSVDRVTGEAFF	TGTGCCAGCAGCGTAGACAGGGTGACCGGTGAAGCTTTCTTT
TRBV7-2	NA	NA	TRBJ1-5	CASSYSSNQPQHF	TGTGCCAGCAGCTACAGTAGCAATCAGCCCCAGCATTTT
TRBV19	medium-sized	NA	TRBJ2-7	CASSSRYEQYF	TGTGCCAGTAGTTCCCGCTACGAGCAGTACTTC
TRBV27	NA	NA	TRBJ2-4	CASGPTVNIQYF	TGTGCCAGCGGGCCAACGGTAAACATTCAGTACTTC
TRBV29-1	NA	TRBD2	TRBJ2-1	CSAPGTSGSNEQFF	TGCAGCGCCCCTGGGACTAGCGGGAGTAATGAGCAGTTCTTC
TRBV18	once	NA	TRBJ1-2	CASSPPLPDYGYTF	TGTGCCAGCTCACCACCGTTACCAGACTATGGCTACACCTTC
TRBV5-1	NA	NA	TRBJ1-1	CASSLDRSVNTEAFF	TGCGCCAGCAGCTTGGATCGGTCGGTGAACACTGAAGCTTTCTTT
TRBV5-6	NA	NA	TRBJ2-3	CASRPGGLRSTDTQYF	TGTGCCAGCCGCCCTGGGGGGCTCAGGAGCACAGATACGCAGTATTTT
TRBV11-2	NA	TRBD2	TRBJ2-7	CASSPGLAAYEQYF	TGTGCCAGCAGCCCAGGACTAGCGGCCTACGAGCAGTACTTC
TRBV25-1	NA	NA	TRBJ2-4	CASSETGGDIQYF	TGTGCCAGCAGTGAAACAGGGGGGGACATTCAGTACTTC
TRBV5-6	NA	TRBD1	TRBJ2-6	CASSLAGTDNVLTF	TGTGCCAGCAGCTTGGCCGGGACAGATAACGTCCTGACTTTC
TRBV6-1	NA	NA	TRBJ2-3	CASSEWGPGTQYF	TGTGCCAGCAGTGAATGGGGGCCGGGTACGCAGTATTTT
TRBV6-5	NA	NA	TRBJ2-1	CASSYSWTVSVNEQFF	TGTGCCAGCAGTTACTCCTGGACGGTATCTGTCAATGAGCAGTTCTTC
TRBV29-1	once	NA	TRBJ2-5	CSVDDPGRTWYQETQYF	TGCAGCGTTGACGATCCAGGGCGGACCTGGTACCAAGAGACCCAGTACTTC
TRBV9	NA	TRBD1	TRBJ1-1	CASSGGQGGEAFF	TGTGCCAGCAGCGGGGGACAGGGAGGCGAAGCTTTCTTT
TRBV6-6	NA	NA	TRBJ1-4	CASRAANEKLFF	TGTGCCAGCAGGGCCGCGAATGAAAAACTGTTTTTT
TRBV6-6	NA	NA	TRBJ2-5	CASTRVGETQYF	TGTGCCAGCACCCGGGTGGGAGAGACCCAGTACTTC
TRBV6-5	NA	NA	TRBJ2-5	CASSYLPGQPQETQYF	TGTGCCAGCAGTTACCTCCCGGGACAACCCCAAGAGACCCAGTACTTC
TRBV7-8	NA	TRBD2	TRBJ2-5	CASSPWGTTQETQYF	TGTGCCAGCAGCCCCTGGGGGACTACCCAAGAGACCCAGTACTTC